The 32 T cell receptor beta chains below come from one sample, sequenced in a study of T cells in localized non-small cell lung cancer. Produced via immunoSEQ multiplex PCR; TCRdb's table is partial and in-frame only. The sample lists approximately 35,000 clones, around 90% occurring once. The sample was PBMCs, taken before any cancer treatment. Receptors originate from a man aged 40-75 years with stage II lung adenocarcinoma.

CDR3 nucleotides: TGTGCCAGCGGGTCGGCTTGGGGGAACACTGAAGCTTTCTTT. Translated: CASGSAWGNTEAFF. The J gene is TRBJ1-1, the V gene TRBV6-5; D ambiguous. This CDR3 contains 14 residues. V lost 8 bases, J lost 1 base, and 14 bases lay in between. The germline V gene has CDR1 MNHEY and CDR2 SVGAGI.

The CDR3 DNA reads TGTGCCAGCAGTGACTTTTACGAGCAGTACTTC. Protein: CASSDFYEQYF. The gene calls are TRBV25-1 and TRBJ2-7; D ambiguous. The length of the CDR3 is 11 residues. The germline V gene encodes CDR1 MGHDK and CDR2 SYGVNS. Between the trimmed V and J ends, which lost 3 bases and 4 bases, there was a span of 4 bases.

CDR3 protein: CATSREGKTEAFF. The CDR3 DNA reads TGTGCCACCAGCAGAGAAGGGAAGACTGAAGCTTTCTTT. The rearrangement uses TRBV15 and TRBJ1-1; the D is unclear. The CDR3 runs 13 residues. Germline loops: CDR1 LNHNV, CDR2 YYDKDF (reference sequence). V lost 0 bases and J 5 bases, leaving 7 bases between the germline ends. Full variable domain (outside the CDR3, taken from reference TRBV15 and TRBJ1-1): DAMVIQNPRYQVTQFGKPVTLSCSQTLNHNVMYWYQQKSSQAPKLLFHYYDKDFNNEADTPDNFQSRRPNTSFCFLDIRSPGLGDTAMYLCATSREGKTEAFFGQGTRLTVV.

The rearrangement links TRBV28 to TRBJ2-1; 9 nucleotides agree with TRBD2. After removal of 6 bases from V and 1 base from J, the junction contained 13 bases not matched to a gene. The CDR3 runs to 18 residues. The germline gives CDR1 MDHEN, CDR2 SYDVKM. The DNA of the CDR3 is TGTGCCAGCAGCAAAGGGGTAGCGGGAGAGAGGTCCTACAATGAGCAGTTCTTC. As protein: CASSKGVAGERSYNEQFF. The variable domain in full, with the rest retrieved from reference TRBV28 and TRBJ2-1, is DVKVTQSSRYLVKRTGEKVFLECVQDMDHENMFWYRQDPGLGLRLIYFSYDVKMKEKGDIPEGYSVSREKKERFSLILESASTNQTSMYLCASSKGVAGERSYNEQFFGPGTRLTVL.

The chain joins TRBV7-3 to TRBJ2-7; D is undetermined. V was clipped by 0 bases and J by 6 bases, with 9 bases between them. Germline V CDR1 and CDR2: SGHTA, FQGTGA. The CDR3 extends over 13 amino acids. The CDR3 DNA follows: TGTGCCAGCAGCTTAACGTCTGTAGGCGAGCAGTACTTC. Translation gives CASSLTSVGEQYF.

J is TRBJ2-1 and V is TRBV11-3; 11 nucleotides align to TRBD2. CDR3 length: 16 amino acids. Germline CDR1 reads SGHNT; CDR2 reads YENEEA. V lost 5 bases, J lost 7 bases, and 10 bases stayed unmatched. The CDR3 reads CASSPVLAGVLNEQFF. CDR3 DNA: TGTGCCAGCAGCCCGGTACTAGCGGGAGTTTTAAATGAGCAGTTCTTC.

The chain employs TRBV9 and TRBJ2-5; perhaps D is TRBD1 or TRBD2 (5 bases each). Germline assignment: CDR1 SGDLS and CDR2 YYNGEE. Trimming pared 0 bases from V and 3 bases from J, leaving 21 bases between. This CDR3 has 18 amino acids. CDR3 bases: TGTGCCAGCAGCGTAGAAGGGGACCACCAAAGCGGCAAAGAGACCCAGTACTTC. This codes for CASSVEGDHQSGKETQYF.

The chain employs TRBV9 and TRBJ2-2; 8 bases are shared with TRBD1. The CDR3 loop spans 16 amino acids. J lost 6 bases, V lost 1 base, and 8 bases had no gene match. The V gene's germline CDR1 is SGDLS and CDR2 YYNGEE. CDR3 sequence reads: CASSVRTGSGSGELFF. In DNA, the CDR3 is TGTGCCAGCAGCGTAAGGACAGGGAGCGGGTCCGGGGAGCTGTTTTTT.

The V gene is TRBV27, the J gene TRBJ1-4; perhaps TRBD1 as D (5 bases). This CDR3 is 16 amino acids long. Trimming took 0 bases from V and 7 from J, leaving 15 bases between them. Germline-derived CDR1 and CDR2 are MNHEY and SMNVEV (reference sequence). The CDR3 region has the DNA TGTGCCAGCAGTTTATCCCCAGCGCTAAGGGGTGAAAAACTGTTTTTT. This encodes CASSLSPALRGEKLFF.

V gene TRBV2 combines with J gene TRBJ1-3, with D perhaps TRBD1 (5 bases). CDR3 length: 14 amino acids. The germline V gene has CDR1 SNHLY and CDR2 FYNNEI. Trimming stripped 9 bases from V and 0 bases from J, with 12 bases between. The CDR3 sequence: CASRGDRSGNTIYF. CDR3 bases: TGTGCCAGTAGAGGGGACCGCTCTGGAAACACCATATATTTT.

This chain links TRBV4-1 with TRBJ2-5; D is undetermined. Germline-derived CDR1 and CDR2 are MGHRA and YSYEKL. This CDR3 spans 14 amino acids. Trimming cost V 2 bases and J 5 bases, with 12 bases left between them. The CDR3 here is CASSQTNDRETQYF. In DNA, the CDR3 is TGCGCCAGCAGCCAAACGAACGATCGGGAGACCCAGTACTTC.

The table lists this clone with a count of one. J is TRBJ2-7 and V is TRBV28; maybe TRBD1 (6 bases). Germline-derived CDR1 and CDR2 are MDHEN and SYDVKM. Trimming removed 7 bases at V and 3 bases at J, with 16 bases between. The CDR3 extends over 14 amino acids. Here the CDR3 reads CASNTDRFVYEQYF. Written as DNA, the CDR3 is TGTGCCAGCAATACAGACAGGTTTGTCTACGAGCAGTACTTC.

The V gene is TRBV4-1, the J gene TRBJ1-4, with unresolved D. The CDR3 contains 17 residues. CDR1 is MGHRA and CDR2 is YSYEKL in the germline V gene. The V end lost 0 bases, the J end lost 8 bases, and 19 bases lay between the germline ends. Written as DNA, the CDR3 is TGCGCCAGCAGCCAAGATCTCAATTGGGCAGGAGGGGAAAAACTGTTTTTT. It translates to CASSQDLNWAGGEKLFF.

J is TRBJ2-2 and V is TRBV12-5; D gene ambiguous. The germline V and J ends were trimmed by 5 bases and 3 bases, with 16 bases remaining between them. This CDR3 region has 16 residues. Germline V lookup: CDR1 LGHNT, CDR2 FRNRAP. In DNA, the CDR3 is TGTGCTAGTGGTACCCCGATGTTACGGTACACCGGGGAGCTGTTTTTT. As protein: CASGTPMLRYTGELFF.

The J gene is TRBJ2-7, the V gene TRBV4-2; 10 bases fit TRBD1. The CDR3 contains 15 residues. Per germline, CDR1 LGHNA and CDR2 YNFKEQ. Trimming removed 3 bases from V and 4 bases from J; junction bases left unmatched: 6. This CDR3 reads CASSQDPGQGYEQYF. The CDR3 nucleotides are TGTGCCAGCAGCCAGGATCCGGGACAGGGGTACGAGCAGTACTTC.

The chain links TRBV6-5 to TRBJ1-3; no clear D gene. This CDR3 has 13 residues. CDR1 and CDR2 from the germline V gene are MNHEY and SVGAGI. Trimming removed 3 bases from V and 0 bases from J, with 3 bases in between. The CDR3 DNA sequence: TGTGCCAGCAGTTATGGCTCTGGAAACACCATATATTTT. This translates into CASSYGSGNTIYF.

The chain uses TRBV10-3 and TRBJ1-1; 11 bases are shared with TRBD1. V dropped 9 bases and J dropped 7; count of bases not matched to a gene: 4. From germline, CDR1 is ENHRY and CDR2 SYGVKD. The CDR3 loop spans 12 amino acids. The CDR3 DNA reads as TGTGCCATTGGGACAGGGGGAAATGAAGCTTTCTTT. Protein: CAIGTGGNEAFF.

The chain combines TRBV11-2 with TRBJ2-3, with D unclear. This CDR3 is built from 14 residues. V gave up 2 bases and J gave up 1 base, with 7 bases separating them. Germline-derived CDR1 and CDR2 are SGHAT and FQNNGV. The CDR3 here is CASSLMARTDTQYF. CDR3 bases: TGTGCCAGCAGCTTAATGGCCCGCACAGATACGCAGTATTTT.

J is TRBJ1-1 and V is TRBV7-9; maybe TRBD1 (5 bases). V was shortened by 1 base and J by 4 bases, with 16 bases between the two germline ends. CDR1 and CDR2 from the germline V gene are SEHNR and FQNEAQ (reference sequence). The length of the CDR3 is 16 residues. The CDR3 region has the DNA TGTGCCAGCAGCTTAGGAGGGGAGGTCAGGGTCACTGAAGCTTTCTTT. It specifies CASSLGGEVRVTEAFF.

The chain couples TRBV7-3 to TRBJ2-1, with a weak D call TRBD1 (6 bases). The CDR3 extends over 13 amino acids. The V and J ends lost 5 bases and 10 bases respectively, with 15 bases between them. Germline V gene sequence: CDR1 SGHTA, CDR2 FQGTGA. This CDR3 reads CASSPYRDREQFF. For the CDR3, the DNA is TGTGCCAGCAGCCCTTACAGGGACCGGGAGCAGTTCTTC. The variable domain in full, completed from reference TRBV7-3 and TRBJ2-1, reads GAGVSQTPSNKVTEKGKYVELRCDPISGHTALYWYRQSLGQGPEFLIYFQGTGAADDSGLPNDRFFAVRPEGSVSTLKIQRTERGDSAVYLCASSPYRDREQFFGPGTRLTVL.

V usage is TRBV16 and J usage is TRBJ1-4; 7 nucleotides line up with TRBD1. This CDR3 is 17 amino acids long. Germline values: CDR1 KGHSY, CDR2 FQNENV. Trimming took 3 bases from V and 6 from J; bases not matched to a gene: 13. Written as DNA, the CDR3 is TGTGCCAGCAGCCACGTCGTCGTCCGACAGGGCGATGAAAAACTGTTTTTT. Amino acids: CASSHVVVRQGDEKLFF.

The chain joins TRBV7-8 to TRBJ1-2; D perhaps matches TRBD1 (6 bases). Germline-derived CDR1 and CDR2 are SGHVS and FQNEAQ. V was cut by 0 bases and J by 9 bases, with 14 bases left in between. CDR3 length equals 14 residues. The CDR3 DNA follows: TGTGCCAGCAGCTTAGCTGCTAGACAGGAGAGCTACACCTTC. The encoded protein is CASSLAARQESYTF.

V and J are TRBV18 and TRBJ2-5, with D perhaps TRBD2 (5 bases). Germline loops: CDR1 KGHSH, CDR2 LQKENI. The CDR3 covers 14 residues. V was pared by 1 base and J by 5 bases, with 11 bases between. The CDR3 loop is CASSPLAGMETQYF. The CDR3 nucleotides read TGTGCCAGCTCACCACTTGCGGGCATGGAGACCCAGTACTTC.

V is TRBV27 and J is TRBJ2-7, with TRBD2 matching 7 bases. The CDR3 loop spans 15 amino acids. CDR1 and CDR2 (germline): MNHEY, SMNVEV (reference sequence). V lost 4 bases and J lost 5; bases outside the gene matches: 11. The CDR3 is CASSSWLGGGDEQYF. In DNA form, the CDR3 reads TGTGCCAGCAGTTCCTGGCTGGGGGGGGGTGACGAGCAGTACTTC.

The gene calls are TRBV28 and TRBJ2-3; possibly TRBD2 for D (5 bases). The V end lost 6 bases, the J end lost 6 bases, and 16 bases lay between the germline ends. The CDR3 spans 14 residues. Germline V gives CDR1 MDHEN, CDR2 SYDVKM. In DNA form, the CDR3 reads TGTGCCAGCAGCCCTATTATGAGGGCGGATACGCAGTATTTT. Translation: CASSPIMRADTQYF.

The genes are TRBV10-3 and TRBJ2-7; D remains ambiguous. The CDR3 has 14 residues. The germline gives CDR1 ENHRY, CDR2 SYGVKD. V lost 4 bases to trimming and J lost 0 bases, with 10 bases between them. The CDR3 DNA reads as TGTGCCATCAGTGCGGCGGAGAGCTCCTACGAGCAGTACTTC. The encoded protein is CAISAAESSYEQYF.

This sequence joins TRBV5-1 and TRBJ2-5; 12 bases fit TRBD2. Germline CDR1 reads SGHRS; CDR2 reads YFSETQ. CDR3 size: 17 residues. The J segment lost 5 bases and the V segment lost 0 bases, leaving 8 bases of the junction unmatched. In DNA form, the CDR3 reads TGCGCCAGCAGCTTGGGACTAGCGGGAGCCACGGGGGAGACCCAGTACTTC. Its protein is CASSLGLAGATGETQYF.

V is TRBV19 and J is TRBJ2-2; possibly TRBD2 for D (5 bases). This CDR3 spans 14 amino acids. Germline V gene sequence: CDR1 LNHDA, CDR2 SQIVND (reference sequence). The V and J ends lost 3 bases and 8 bases respectively, with 13 bases between them. The CDR3 nucleotides are TGTGCCAGTAGTATGAGTCGGGGTTTAGGGGAGCTGTTTTTT. Its protein product is CASSMSRGLGELFF.

The chain joins TRBV15 to TRBJ1-3, with a weak D call TRBD1 (5 bases). The V end was cut by 5 bases, the J end by 4 bases, with 18 bases between. The CDR3 is made up of 16 amino acids. Per the germline V gene, CDR1 is LNHNV and CDR2 is YYDKDF (reference sequence). The CDR3 nucleotides read TGTGCCACCAGCGGGGCGGGACCTTCGGTCGGAAACACCATATATTTT. This sequence encodes CATSGAGPSVGNTIYF.

The table lists this clone with a count of one. The V call is TRBV7-9, the J call TRBJ2-1, with D possibly being TRBD2 (6 bases). This CDR3 spans 16 amino acids. V dropped 5 bases and J dropped 0 bases, with 14 bases sitting between them. Germline V gene data show CDR1 as SEHNR and CDR2 as FQNEAQ (reference sequence). The CDR3 reads CASSPGGASSYNEQFF. Here the CDR3 DNA reads TGTGCCAGCAGCCCCGGGGGAGCTAGCTCCTACAATGAGCAGTTCTTC.

CDR3 coding DNA: TGTGCCAGTAGTACGATCAGGGGGCAGGATACGCAGTATTTT. The encoded protein is CASSTIRGQDTQYF. This rearrangement joins TRBV19 to TRBJ2-3; 8 nucleotides agree with TRBD1. V gave up 4 bases and J gave up 6 bases; unmatched junction bases: 6. CDR3 size: 14 residues. CDR1 LNHDA and CDR2 SQIVND come from the germline V gene (reference sequence).

The chain employs TRBV28 and TRBJ2-1; TRBD2 matches at 14 bases. The CDR3 sequence is 20 residues long. V shed 5 bases and J 4 bases; nucleotides not matched to a gene: 16. Germline lookup yields CDR1 MDHEN and CDR2 SYDVKM. As DNA, the CDR3 is TGTGCCAGCAGTGCCCCCCCACCGGGACTAGCGGGAGTCCCTTACAATGAGCAGTTCTTC. Protein product: CASSAPPPGLAGVPYNEQFF. Full variable domain (missing parts from reference TRBV28 and TRBJ2-1): DVKVTQSSRYLVKRTGEKVFLECVQDMDHENMFWYRQDPGLGLRLIYFSYDVKMKEKGDIPEGYSVSREKKERFSLILESASTNQTSMYLCASSAPPPGLAGVPYNEQFFGPGTRLTVL.